Each of the 9 T cell receptor beta chains below was sequenced from the same sample in a study of T-cell reconstitution after alpha-beta-depleted transplantation in children. Preparation of the TCRbeta library was carried out with unique molecular identifiers. Via MiXCR, TCRdb re-called the PCR reads, giving one row per CDR3 protein. The sample has 90,000 to 120,000 distinct CDR3 sequences; around 6.4% are singletons. Here the sequenced sample was PBMCs, mostly from graft donor cells, taken 360 days after TCRalphabeta/CD19-depleted stem cell transplant. The receptors originated from a male patient aged 2 to 9 who had a stem cell transplant for acute lymphoblastic leukemia, so the T cells may come from the graft donor.

This clonotype was seen more than once but under ten times. CDR3 sequence: CASRGAGGPHNEQFF. The CDR3 DNA is TGTGCCAGTAGGGGAGCGGGAGGGCCACACAATGAGCAGTTCTTC. The chain uses TRBV19 and TRBJ2-1; 10 nucleotides match TRBD2. Germline lookup yields CDR1 LNHDA and CDR2 SQIVND (reference sequence). CDR3 length: 15 residues. The V and J ends lost 6 bases and 5 bases, in that order; junction bases with no gene match: 7.

This clonotype has ten or more counts. This chain uses TRBV6-1 with TRBJ2-3; 14 bases line up with TRBD2. Germline V gene sequence: CDR1 MNHNS, CDR2 SASEGT. J lost 7 bases, V lost 10 bases, and 7 bases had no gene match. CDR3 size: 14 residues. CDR3 sequence: CATGTSGRGNTQYF. CDR3 DNA sequence: TGTGCCACTGGGACTAGCGGGAGAGGGAATACGCAGTATTTT.

V and J are TRBV7-9 and TRBJ2-1; 8 positions match TRBD2. Germline V gene data show CDR1 as SEHNR and CDR2 as FQNEAQ (reference sequence). The V gene end was trimmed by 8 bases and the J gene end by 7 bases; junction bases not matched to a gene: 10. The CDR3 runs 14 residues. CDR3: CASLGGGRRNEQFF. The CDR3 DNA reads TGTGCCAGCTTGGGGGGCGGGAGGAGAAATGAGCAGTTCTTC.

This clonotype was seen repeatedly, ten times or more. The gene calls are TRBV29-1 and TRBJ1-2; D not certain. Trimming took off 1 base at V and 7 bases at J, with 7 bases between the two ends. Per germline, CDR1 SQVTM and CDR2 ANQGSEA. The CDR3 is made up of 11 amino acids. The CDR3 is CSVEARSGYTF. The CDR3, as DNA: TGCAGCGTTGAAGCTAGGAGTGGCTACACCTTC.

This clonotype was detected many times. The chain links TRBV5-1 to TRBJ2-7; D is uncertain. V shed 4 bases and J shed 0 bases, with 11 bases lying between them. CDR1 SGHRS and CDR2 YFSETQ come from the germline V gene. The CDR3 is made up of 14 amino acids. CDR3 sequence: CASSLRPPSYEQYF. CDR3 DNA: TGCGCCAGCAGCCTGCGGCCGCCCTCCTACGAGCAGTACTTC. Complete variable domain (other parts from reference TRBV5-1 and TRBJ2-7): KAGVTQTPRYLIKTRGQQVTLSCSPISGHRSVSWYQQTPGQGLQFLFEYFSETQRNKGNFPGRFSGRQFSNSRSEMNVSTLELGDSALYLCASSLRPPSYEQYFGPGTRLTVT.

Many counts were recorded for this clonotype. The CDR3 sequence is CASSPPSSGNTIYF. CDR3 nucleotide sequence: TGTGCCAGCAGCCCTCCTAGCTCTGGAAACACCATATATTTT. The chain joins TRBV9 to TRBJ1-3; unclear D gene. Trimming took 4 bases from V and 0 from J, leaving 8 bases between them. Germline V lookup: CDR1 SGDLS, CDR2 YYNGEE. CDR3 length: 14 residues.

This clonotype was recorded at least ten times. The chain joins TRBV28 to TRBJ2-7, with TRBD1 as a possible D gene (6 bases). The CDR3 is 16 amino acids. The germline gives CDR1 MDHEN, CDR2 SYDVKM. V was cut by 3 bases and J by 2 bases, with 17 bases left in between. The CDR3 DNA follows: TGTGCCAGCAGTTTCAGGGGTAGCGCGAACCCCTACGAGCAGTACTTC. Its protein is CASSFRGSANPYEQYF.

The genes are TRBV10-3 and TRBJ1-2; TRBD1 aligns across 10 bases. The CDR3 loop spans 15 amino acids. Germline loops: CDR1 ENHRY, CDR2 SYGVKD. After removal of 4 bases from V and 4 bases from J, the junction contained 6 bases not matched to a gene. The CDR3 bases are TGTGCCATCAGTGCGCCGGGACAGGGGCTCTATGGCTACACCTTC. Protein: CAISAPGQGLYGYTF.

J is TRBJ2-1 and V is TRBV2, with a weak D call TRBD2 (6 bases). This CDR3 region has 18 residues. The germline V gene encodes CDR1 SNHLY and CDR2 FYNNEI. V was shortened by 11 bases and J by 0 bases, with 26 bases between the two germline ends. The CDR3 is CAFSRPRLVKSSYNEQFF. For the CDR3, the DNA is TGTGCCTTCAGTCGACCTAGACTAGTAAAAAGCTCCTACAATGAGCAGTTCTTC.